Described below is a single T cell receptor (beta chain) sequence and its context. These data are taken from a study of blood T cell repertoires in COVID-19. TCRdb keeps only in-frame clones here, not all; method: immunoSEQ multiplex PCR. The data contain roughly 97,000 clones, approximately 82% of them singletons. Trimming took 8 bases from V and 1 from J, leaving 17 bases between them. CDR1 MNHEY and CDR2 SVGAGI come from the germline V gene. There are 15 residues in the CDR3. This receptor was identified in a man in his 70s with acute or convalescent COVID-19. This chain connects TRBV6-5 to TRBJ2-5, with unresolved D. The sample was peripheral blood. As DNA, the CDR3 is TGTGCCAGCGAATCGGCGAGCGTGGGCCAAGAGACCCAGTACTTC. Its translation is CASESASVGQETQYF.